Listed below are T cell receptor beta chains from one sample, sequenced in a study of T cells after yellow fever vaccination. TCRdb reanalysed the 5' RACE reads using MiXCR and keeps one entry per CDR3 protein. The sample has a few hundred thousand distinct CDR3 sequences, roughly a sixth seen once; the top ten hold roughly a sixth. Specimen: PBMCs, collected before the yellow fever booster vaccination. The receptors originated from a man aged 18 to 29 who received the YFV17D yellow fever vaccine. CDR3s include the opening cysteine and the closing phenylalanine or tryptophan. The D gene is left open where the match is weak. Rows may omit the clone size; those that give it use once, few, many or a size class.

TGTGCCAGCAGCGCCGTCCGGCTGCTAGATGGCTACACCTTC | CASSAVRLLDGYTF | 14 | . | TRBV11-2 | few | TRBJ1-2
TGTGCCAGCAGACCGGGACAGGGGCAAGAGACCCAGTACTTC | CASRPGQGQETQYF | 14 | TRBD1 | TRBV28 | many | TRBJ2-5
TGCGCCAGCAGCCAAGATGCCGGGAGGGTCCTGACTTTC | CASSQDAGRVLTF | 13 | TRBD2 | TRBV4-3 | . | TRBJ2-6
TGTGCCAGCAGCTTGGGGACTAGCGGTTACACCGGGGAGCTGTTTTTT | CASSLGTSGYTGELFF | 16 | TRBD2 | TRBV5-8 | . | TRBJ2-2
TGCGCCAGCAGCCAGGAAGGGGAAGGATACGAGCAGTACTTC | CASSQEGEGYEQYF | 14 | . | TRBV4-3 | few | TRBJ2-7
TGCAGTGCTGGAGGGTGGAATCAGCCCCAGCATTTT | CSAGGWNQPQHF | 12 | . | TRBV20-1 | many | TRBJ1-5
TGCGCCAGCAGCTTCGGAAGTGGGGCCAACGTCCTGACTTTC | CASSFGSGANVLTF | 14 | . | TRBV5-1 | many | TRBJ2-6
TGTGCCAGCAGCAAAAAAAAAGATACTAGCGGGGTCCAAGAGACCCAGTACTTC | CASSKKKDTSGVQETQYF | 18 | TRBD2 | TRBV5-4 | few | TRBJ2-5
TGTGCCAGCAGCAACACAGGGGGCATTGGCTACACCTTC | CASSNTGGIGYTF | 13 | TRBD1 | TRBV7-2 | few | TRBJ1-2
TGTGCCAGCTCACTGGGACAGGTTGGCGGGGAGCTGTTTTTT | CASSLGQVGGELFF | 14 | TRBD1 | TRBV18 | few | TRBJ2-2